This T cell receptor beta chain was sequenced for a study of tumor-infiltrating lymphocytes in glioblastoma multiforme. In germline, CDR1 is SGHDT, CDR2 YYEEEE. The CDR3 has 16 residues. V lost 7 bases to trimming and J lost 7 bases, with 24 bases between them. Multiple V-beta primers and a C-beta primer amplified TCRB from RNA. No unique molecular identifiers were described for these TCRB libraries. TCRdb re-called the multiplex PCR reads with MiXCR, one entry per CDR3 protein. The table has about 32,000 distinct CDR3 sequences, under 70% seen once. The genes are TRBV5-6 and TRBJ2-1; D not certain. The specimen sequenced was brain tumor tissue. The receptor's source is a male donor with glioblastoma. The CDR3 spells CASCIYGPRAPNEQFF. The CDR3 DNA sequence: TGTGCCAGCTGCATATATGGACCCCGGGCCCCTAATGAGCAGTTCTTC.